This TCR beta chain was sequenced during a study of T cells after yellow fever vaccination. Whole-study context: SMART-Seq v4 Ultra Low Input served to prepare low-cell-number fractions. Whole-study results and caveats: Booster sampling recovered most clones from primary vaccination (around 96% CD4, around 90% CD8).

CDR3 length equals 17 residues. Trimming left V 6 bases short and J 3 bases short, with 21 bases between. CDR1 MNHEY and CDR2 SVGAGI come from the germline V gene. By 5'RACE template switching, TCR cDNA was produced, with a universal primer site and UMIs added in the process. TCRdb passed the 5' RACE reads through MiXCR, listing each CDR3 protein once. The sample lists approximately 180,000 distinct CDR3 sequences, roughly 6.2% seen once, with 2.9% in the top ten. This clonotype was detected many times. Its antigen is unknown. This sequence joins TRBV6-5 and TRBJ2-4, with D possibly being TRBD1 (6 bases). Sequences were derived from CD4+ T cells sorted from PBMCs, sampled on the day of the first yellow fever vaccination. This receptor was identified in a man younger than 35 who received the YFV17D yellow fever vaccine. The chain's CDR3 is CASRKTGSQDSKNIQYF. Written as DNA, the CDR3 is TGTGCCAGCAGAAAAACTGGTAGTCAGGACAGCAAAAACATTCAGTACTTC.